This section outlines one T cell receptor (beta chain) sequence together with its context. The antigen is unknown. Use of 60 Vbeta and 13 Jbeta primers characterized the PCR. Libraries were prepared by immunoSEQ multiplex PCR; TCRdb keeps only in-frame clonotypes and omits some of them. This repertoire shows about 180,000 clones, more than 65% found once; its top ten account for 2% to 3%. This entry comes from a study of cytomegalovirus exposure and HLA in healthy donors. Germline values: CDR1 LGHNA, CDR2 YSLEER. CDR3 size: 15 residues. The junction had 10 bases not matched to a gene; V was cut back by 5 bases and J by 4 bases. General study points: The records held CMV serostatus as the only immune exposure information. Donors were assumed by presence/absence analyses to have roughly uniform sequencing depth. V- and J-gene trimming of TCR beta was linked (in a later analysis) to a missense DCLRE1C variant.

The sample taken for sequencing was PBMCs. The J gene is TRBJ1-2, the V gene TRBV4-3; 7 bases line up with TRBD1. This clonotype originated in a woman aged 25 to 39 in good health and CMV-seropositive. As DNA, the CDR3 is TGCGCCAGCAGCGAATCGACAGGGCTTACCTATGGCTACACCTTC. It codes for CASSESTGLTYGYTF.